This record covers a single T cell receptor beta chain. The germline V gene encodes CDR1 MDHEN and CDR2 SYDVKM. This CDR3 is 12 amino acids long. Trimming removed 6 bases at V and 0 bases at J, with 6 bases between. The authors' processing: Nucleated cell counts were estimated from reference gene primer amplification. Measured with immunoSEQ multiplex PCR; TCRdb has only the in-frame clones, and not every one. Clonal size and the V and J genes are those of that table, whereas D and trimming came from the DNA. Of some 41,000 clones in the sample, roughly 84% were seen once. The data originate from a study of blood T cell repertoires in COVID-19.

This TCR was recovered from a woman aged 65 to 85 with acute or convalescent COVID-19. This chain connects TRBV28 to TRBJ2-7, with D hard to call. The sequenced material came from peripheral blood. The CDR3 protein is CASRVSSYEQYF. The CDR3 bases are TGTGCCAGCAGAGTCAGCTCCTACGAGCAGTACTTC.